The rows below give T cell receptor beta chains drawn from one sample of a study of cytomegalovirus exposure and HLA in healthy donors. Assay: immunoSEQ multiplex PCR; the TCRdb copy retains only in-frame clones and omits some. This table lists 130,000 or so clones. The sequenced sample was PBMCs. The source of these receptors is a young woman in good health and CMV-seronegative. The CDR3 runs from the conserved cysteine through the conserved F or W. D genes are given only for firm matches.

>TRBJ2-3|NA|TRBV6-6
CASGGLGTDTQYF
TGTGCCAGCGGCGGGTTGGGCACAGATACGCAGTATTTT
>TRBJ2-1|TRBD1|TRBV6-5
CASSYRGYNEQFF
TGTGCCAGCAGCTACAGGGGATACAATGAGCAGTTCTTC
>TRBJ1-2|TRBD1|TRBV9
CASSLPGEGAHGYTF
TGTGCCAGCAGCCTCCCAGGCGAGGGGGCGCATGGCTACACCTTC
>TRBJ1-1|NA|TRBV21-1
CASSKYRGAENTEAFF
TGTGCCAGCAGCAAATATCGGGGGGCGGAGAACACTGAAGCTTTCTTT
>TRBJ2-3|TRBD2|TRBV29-1
CSVERLAASTDTQYF
TGCAGCGTTGAGAGACTAGCAGCTAGCACAGATACGCAGTATTTT
>TRBJ2-1|NA|TRBV10-1
CASSLSASYNEQFF
TGCGCCAGCAGTCTCAGCGCCAGTTACAATGAGCAGTTCTTC
>TRBJ2-3|NA|TRBV6-6
CASSYIQNTDTQYF
TGTGCCAGCAGTTACATACAAAACACAGATACGCAGTATTTT
>TRBJ2-3|TRBD2|TRBV5-4
CASSSGSGRIGADTQYF
TGTGCCAGCAGCTCCGGTAGCGGGAGGATTGGCGCGGATACGCAGTATTTT
>TRBJ2-2|NA|TRBV7-9
CASSLPGLNTGELFF
TGTGCCAGCAGCTTACCAGGACTAAACACCGGGGAGCTGTTTTTT
>TRBJ1-2|TRBD1|TRBV27
CASTLKGQGIRGYTF
TGTGCCAGCACTTTAAAGGGACAGGGAATACGTGGCTACACCTTC